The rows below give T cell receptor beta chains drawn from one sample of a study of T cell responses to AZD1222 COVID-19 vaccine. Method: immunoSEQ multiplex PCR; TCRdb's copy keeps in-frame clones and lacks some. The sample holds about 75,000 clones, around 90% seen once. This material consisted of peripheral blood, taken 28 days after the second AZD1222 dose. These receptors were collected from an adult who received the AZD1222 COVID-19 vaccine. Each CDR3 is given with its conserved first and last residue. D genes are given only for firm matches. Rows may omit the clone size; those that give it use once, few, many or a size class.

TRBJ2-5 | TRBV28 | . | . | CASRLVRGAGETQYF | TGTGCCAGCCGCCTCGTTAGAGGGGCAGGAGAGACCCAGTACTTC
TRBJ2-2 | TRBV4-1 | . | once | CASRKDSPGELFF | TGCGCCAGCAGAAAGGACAGTCCCGGGGAGCTGTTTTTT
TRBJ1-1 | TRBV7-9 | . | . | CASSRGTNTEAFF | TGTGCCAGCAGTCGGGGCACTAACACTGAAGCTTTCTTT
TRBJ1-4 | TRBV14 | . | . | CASSQDHGGRPEKLFF | TGTGCCAGCAGCCAAGATCACGGGGGGCGGCCTGAAAAACTGTTTTTT
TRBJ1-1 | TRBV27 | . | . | CASSPWGGGNTEAFF | TGTGCCAGCAGTCCTTGGGGGGGCGGTAACACTGAAGCTTTCTTT
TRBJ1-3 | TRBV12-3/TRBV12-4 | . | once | CASSPNRNTIYF | TGTGCCAGCAGTCCCAACAGAAACACCATATATTTT
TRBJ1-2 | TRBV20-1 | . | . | CSASVQNYGYTF | TGCAGTGCTAGTGTCCAGAACTATGGCTACACCTTC
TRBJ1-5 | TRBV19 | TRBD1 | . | CATKGTGGYQPQHF | TGTGCCACCAAAGGGACAGGGGGTTATCAGCCCCAGCATTTT
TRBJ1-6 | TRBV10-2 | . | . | CASSDRAGIYSPLHF | TGCGCCAGCAGTGACCGAGCAGGGATTTATTCACCCCTCCACTTT
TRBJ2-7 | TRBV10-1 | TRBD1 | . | CASSGGSTGVSEQYF | TGCGCCAGCAGTGGGGGGTCGACAGGGGTTTCCGAGCAGTACTTC
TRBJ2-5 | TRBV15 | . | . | CATSSPGRQGETQYF | TGTGCCACCAGCAGCCCCGGACGGCAGGGAGAGACCCAGTACTTC
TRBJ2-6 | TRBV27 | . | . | CASSSKGLDGANVLTF | TGTGCCAGCAGTTCCAAGGGGCTTGATGGGGCCAACGTCCTGACTTTC
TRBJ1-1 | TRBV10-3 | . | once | CAISEGGTEAFF | TGTGCCATCAGTGAGGGGGGCACTGAAGCTTTCTTT
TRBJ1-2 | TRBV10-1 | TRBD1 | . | CASSYNPGQGEYYGYTF | TGCGCCAGCAGCTATAACCCGGGACAGGGGGAGTACTATGGCTACACCTTC
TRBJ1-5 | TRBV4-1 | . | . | CASSLGPLNQPQHF | TGCGCCAGCAGCCTGGGACCGTTGAATCAGCCCCAGCATTTT
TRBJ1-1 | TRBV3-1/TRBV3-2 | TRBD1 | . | CASSRQGAGGEAFF | TGTGCCAGCAGCCGACAGGGGGCAGGTGGTGAAGCTTTCTTT
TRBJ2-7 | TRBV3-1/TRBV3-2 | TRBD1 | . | CASSFSGTGSEQYF | TGTGCCAGCAGCTTCTCCGGGACAGGGAGTGAGCAGTACTTC
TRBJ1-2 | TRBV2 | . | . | CASENRDGNYGYTF | TGTGCCAGCGAAAACCGGGACGGAAACTATGGCTACACCTTC
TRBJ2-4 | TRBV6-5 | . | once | CASSSSVSNIQYF | TGTGCCAGCAGTTCGAGTGTTTCAAACATTCAGTACTTC
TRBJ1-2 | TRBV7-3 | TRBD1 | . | CASSFNGRQGSYTF | TGTGCCAGCAGCTTCAACGGCCGACAGGGGAGCTACACCTTC
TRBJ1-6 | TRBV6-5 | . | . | CASQRGERGSPLHF | TGTGCCAGCCAACGAGGGGAACGGGGCTCACCCCTCCACTTT
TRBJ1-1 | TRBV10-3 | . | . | CAISESTVGGAFF | TGTGCCATCAGTGAGTCTACAGTTGGTGGAGCTTTCTTT
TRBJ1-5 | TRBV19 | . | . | CASSIGGGPYQPQHF | TGTGCCAGTAGTATAGGCGGGGGCCCCTATCAGCCCCAGCATTTT
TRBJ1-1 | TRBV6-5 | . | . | CATEEGPTGTEAFF | TGTGCCACAGAGGAAGGTCCTACGGGGACTGAAGCTTTCTTT
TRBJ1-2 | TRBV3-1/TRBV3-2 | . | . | CASSLSETSTQGYTF | TGTGCCAGCAGTCTTTCTGAGACAAGCACACAGGGCTACACCTTC
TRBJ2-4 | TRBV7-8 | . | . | CASSPGENIQYF | TGTGCCAGCAGCCCAGGGGAAAACATTCAGTACTTC
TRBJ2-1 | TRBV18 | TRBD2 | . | CASSPSGLAGFNEQFF | TGTGCCAGCTCACCTTCGGGACTAGCGGGGTTCAATGAGCAGTTCTTC
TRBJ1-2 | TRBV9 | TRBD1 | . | CASSAGPGTGSGYTF | TGTGCCAGCAGCGCCGGGCCCGGGACAGGGTCTGGCTACACCTTC
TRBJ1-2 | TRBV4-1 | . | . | CASSQAPTRIDYTF | TGCGCCAGCAGCCAAGCTCCCACTCGTATCGACTACACCTTC
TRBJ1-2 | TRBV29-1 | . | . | CSVEWDYGYTF | TGCAGCGTTGAATGGGACTATGGCTACACCTTC
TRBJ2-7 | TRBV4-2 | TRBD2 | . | CASSQDSERGGTYEQYF | TGTGCCAGCAGCCAAGACTCTGAGCGGGGGGGAACCTACGAGCAGTACTTC
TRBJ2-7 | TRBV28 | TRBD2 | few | CASSPILAGINEQYF | TGTGCCAGCAGTCCTATACTAGCGGGGATCAACGAGCAGTACTTC
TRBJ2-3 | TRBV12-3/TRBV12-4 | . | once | CASSLRVTDTQYF | TGTGCCAGCAGTTTAAGAGTCACAGATACGCAGTATTTT